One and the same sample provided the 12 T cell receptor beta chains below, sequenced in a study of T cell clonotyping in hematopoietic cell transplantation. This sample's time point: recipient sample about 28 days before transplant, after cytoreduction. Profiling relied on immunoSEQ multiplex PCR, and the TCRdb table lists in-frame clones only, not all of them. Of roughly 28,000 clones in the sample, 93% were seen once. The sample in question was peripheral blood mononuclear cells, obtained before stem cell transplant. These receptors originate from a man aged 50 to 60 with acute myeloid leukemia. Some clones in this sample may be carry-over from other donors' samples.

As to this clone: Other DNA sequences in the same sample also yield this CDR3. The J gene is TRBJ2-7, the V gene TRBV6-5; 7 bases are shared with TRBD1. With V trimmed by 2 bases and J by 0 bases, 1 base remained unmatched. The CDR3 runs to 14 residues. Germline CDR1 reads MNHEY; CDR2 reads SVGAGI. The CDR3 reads CASSYRDSSYEQYF. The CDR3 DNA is TGTGCCAGCAGTTACCGGGACAGCTCCTACGAGCAGTACTTC.

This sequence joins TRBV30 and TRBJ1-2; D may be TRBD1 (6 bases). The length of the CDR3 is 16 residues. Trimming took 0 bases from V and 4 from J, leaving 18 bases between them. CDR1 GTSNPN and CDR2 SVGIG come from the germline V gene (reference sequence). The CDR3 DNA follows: TGTGCCTGGAGTGTAGGTCCCCCAGGGGCGGGCTATGGCTACACCTTC. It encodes CAWSVGPPGAGYGYTF. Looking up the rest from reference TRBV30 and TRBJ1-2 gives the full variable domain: SQTIHQWPATLVQPVGSPLSLECTVEGTSNPNLYWYRQAAGRGLQLLFYSVGIGQISSEVPQNLSASRPQDRQFILSSKKLLLSDSGFYLCAWSVGPPGAGYGYTFGSGTRLTVV.

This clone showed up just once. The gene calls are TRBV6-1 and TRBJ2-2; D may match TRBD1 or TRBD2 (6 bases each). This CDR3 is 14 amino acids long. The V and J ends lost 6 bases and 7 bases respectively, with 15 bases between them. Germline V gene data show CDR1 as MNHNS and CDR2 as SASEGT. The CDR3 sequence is CASSRGPGNGELFF. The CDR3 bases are TGTGCCAGCAGCCGGGGGCCCGGGAACGGGGAGCTGTTTTTT.

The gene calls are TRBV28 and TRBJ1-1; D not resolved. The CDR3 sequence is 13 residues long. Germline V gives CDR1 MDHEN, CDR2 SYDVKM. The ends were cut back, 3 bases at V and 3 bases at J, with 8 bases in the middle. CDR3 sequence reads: CASSFDLDTEAFF. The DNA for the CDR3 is TGTGCCAGCAGTTTCGACCTGGACACTGAAGCTTTCTTT.

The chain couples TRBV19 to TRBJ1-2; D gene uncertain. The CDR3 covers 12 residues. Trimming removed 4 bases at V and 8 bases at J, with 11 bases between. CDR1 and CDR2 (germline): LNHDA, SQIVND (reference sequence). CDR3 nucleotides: TGTGCCAGTAGTAGAGGGTATGAAGGCTACACCTTC. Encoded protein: CASSRGYEGYTF.

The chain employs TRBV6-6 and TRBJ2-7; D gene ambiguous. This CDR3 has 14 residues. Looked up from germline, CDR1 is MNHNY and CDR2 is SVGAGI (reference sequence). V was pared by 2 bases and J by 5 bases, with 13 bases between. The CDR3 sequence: CASSYDLPENEQYF. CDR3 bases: TGTGCCAGCAGTTACGACCTTCCCGAAAACGAGCAGTACTTC.

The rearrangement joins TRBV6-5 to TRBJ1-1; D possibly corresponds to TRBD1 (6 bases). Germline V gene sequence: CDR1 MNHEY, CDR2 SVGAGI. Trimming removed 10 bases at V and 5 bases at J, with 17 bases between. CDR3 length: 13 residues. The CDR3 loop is CATESTRGTEAFF. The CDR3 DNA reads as TGTGCCACAGAAAGCACGAGGGGGACTGAAGCTTTCTTT.

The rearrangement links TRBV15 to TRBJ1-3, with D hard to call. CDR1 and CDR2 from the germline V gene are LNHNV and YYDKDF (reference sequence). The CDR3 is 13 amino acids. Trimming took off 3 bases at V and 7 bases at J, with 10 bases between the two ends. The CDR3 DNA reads TGTGCCACCAGCAGTCCAAATGTTAACACCATATATTTT. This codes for CATSSPNVNTIYF. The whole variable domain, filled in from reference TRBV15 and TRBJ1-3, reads DAMVIQNPRYQVTQFGKPVTLSCSQTLNHNVMYWYQQKSSQAPKLLFHYYDKDFNNEADTPDNFQSRRPNTSFCFLDIRSPGLGDTAMYLCATSSPNVNTIYFGEGSWLTVV.

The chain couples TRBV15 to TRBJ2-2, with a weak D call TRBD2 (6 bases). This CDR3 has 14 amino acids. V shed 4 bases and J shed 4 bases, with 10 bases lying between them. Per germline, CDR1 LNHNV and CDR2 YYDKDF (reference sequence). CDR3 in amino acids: CATSTSSVTGELFF. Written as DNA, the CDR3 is TGTGCCACCAGCACCTCTAGCGTCACCGGGGAGCTGTTTTTT.

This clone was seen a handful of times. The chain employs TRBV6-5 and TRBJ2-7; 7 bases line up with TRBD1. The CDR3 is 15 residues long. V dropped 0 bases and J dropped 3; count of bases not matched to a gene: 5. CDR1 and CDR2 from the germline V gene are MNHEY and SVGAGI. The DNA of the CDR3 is TGTGCCAGCAGTTACTCCGGGACAGATTTCTACGAGCAGTACTTC. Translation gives CASSYSGTDFYEQYF.

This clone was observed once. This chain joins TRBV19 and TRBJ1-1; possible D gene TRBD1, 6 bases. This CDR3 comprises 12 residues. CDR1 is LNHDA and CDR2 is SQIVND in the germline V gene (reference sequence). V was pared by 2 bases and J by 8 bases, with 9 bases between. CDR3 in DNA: TGTGCCAGTAGTATAAGGGGGGGCGAAGCTTTCTTT. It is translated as CASSIRGGEAFF. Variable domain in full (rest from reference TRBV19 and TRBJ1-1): DGGITQSPKYLFRKEGQNVTLSCEQNLNHDAMYWYRQDPGQGLRLIYYSQIVNDFQKGDIAEGYSVSREKKESFPLTVTSAQKNPTAFYLCASSIRGGEAFFGQGTRLTVV.

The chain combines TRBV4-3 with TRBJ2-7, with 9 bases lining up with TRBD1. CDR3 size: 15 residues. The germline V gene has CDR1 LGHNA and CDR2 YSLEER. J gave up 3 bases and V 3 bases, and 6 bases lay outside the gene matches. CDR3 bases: TGCGCCAGCAGCCACTCCCTGACAGGGGGCTACGAGCAGTACTTC. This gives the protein CASSHSLTGGYEQYF.